The 12 T cell receptor beta chains listed next were all sequenced from one sample in a study of beta chain features in type 1 diabetes. The investigators reverse transcribed all of the isolated RNA, so they sequenced expressed TCRB transcripts. TCRdb's copy holds only in-frame clones and misses some; the assay was immunoSEQ multiplex PCR. The sample consists of about 620,000 clones, around a sixth of them appearing once. The sequenced sample consisted of naive CD4+ T cells from blood. The receptor source for this set is a man aged 18-30 years in good health.

The V and J genes are TRBV18 and TRBJ1-5; D is unclear. CDR1 and CDR2 from the germline V gene are KGHSH and LQKENI. Trimming removed 1 base at V and 5 bases at J, with 6 bases between. The CDR3 sequence is 13 residues long. The CDR3 DNA reads as TGTGCCAGCTCACCACGTAACGATCAGCCCCAGCATTTT. Its translation: CASSPRNDQPQHF.

This clone was seen a few times. This rearrangement joins TRBV30 to TRBJ1-1; weak D call: TRBD1 (5 bases). The germline V gene encodes CDR1 GTSNPN and CDR2 SVGIG (reference sequence). The V end lost 3 bases, the J end lost 8 bases, and 10 bases lay between the germline ends. The CDR3 has 11 residues. The CDR3 DNA is TGTGCCTGGAGCCGATGGGGGGAAGCTTTCTTT. This sequence encodes CAWSRWGEAFF.

CDR3 sequence: CASRLPTSGINTGELFF. The DNA of the CDR3 is TGTGCCAGCAGACTTCCGACTAGCGGGATAAACACCGGGGAGCTGTTTTTT. V and J are TRBV2 and TRBJ2-2; 11 nucleotides agree with TRBD2. After removal of 6 bases from V and 2 bases from J, the junction contained 8 bases not matched to a gene. Germline V gives CDR1 SNHLY, CDR2 FYNNEI. The CDR3 contains 17 residues.

This clone showed up just a few times. This chain joins TRBV21-1 and TRBJ1-6; the table's TRBD1 call for D was not verified on the DNA. TRBV21-1 is a recognized pseudogene. This CDR3 is 19 amino acids long. Here the CDR3 DNA reads TGTGCCAGCAGCAACGGCTTTGAGTTCTCGTGGGCCCCCAATTCACCCCTCCACTTT. Residues: CASSNGFEFSWAPNSPLHF.

The chain is built from TRBV7-9 and TRBJ2-7, with 7 bases matching TRBD1. J gave up 3 bases and V 0 bases, and 8 bases lay outside the gene matches. The CDR3 spans 16 residues. Germline-derived CDR1 and CDR2 are SEHNR and FQNEAQ (reference sequence). The CDR3 loop is CASSLAGARGLYEQYF. CDR3 bases: TGTGCCAGCAGCTTAGCGGGGGCAAGGGGGCTCTACGAGCAGTACTTC. Variable domain in full (rest from reference TRBV7-9 and TRBJ2-7): DTGVSQNPRHKITKRGQNVTFRCDPISEHNRLYWYRQTLGQGPEFLTYFQNEAQLEKSRLLSDRFSAERPKGSFSTLEIQRTEQGDSAMYLCASSLAGARGLYEQYFGPGTRLTVT.

The chain couples TRBV4-2 to TRBJ2-3; TRBD2 is a possible D gene (5 bases). In germline, CDR1 is LGHNA, CDR2 YNFKEQ. This CDR3 has 16 residues. V was shortened by 4 bases and J by 0 bases, with 14 bases between the two germline ends. CDR3 DNA: TGTGCCAGCAGCCCTTCTAGGGCGGGTAGCACAGATACGCAGTATTTT. Residues: CASSPSRAGSTDTQYF.

In this sample, this clone turned up a few times. The rearrangement links TRBV7-9 to TRBJ1-1, with D possibly being TRBD1 (5 bases). The V gene lost 5 bases and the J gene lost 1 base, with 11 bases spanning the gap. The CDR3 spans 14 residues. The V gene's germline CDR1 is SEHNR and CDR2 FQNEAQ (reference sequence). CDR3 sequence (DNA): TGTGCCAGCAGCCCCGACAGTCCGAACACTGAAGCTTTCTTT. Residues: CASSPDSPNTEAFF.

This clone was recorded a few times. This chain links TRBV5-4 with TRBJ1-2; TRBD1 matches 10 bases. J gave up 6 bases and V 3 bases, and 8 bases lay outside the gene matches. CDR1 is SGHNT and CDR2 is YYREEE in the germline V gene (reference sequence). CDR3 length: 15 residues. CDR3: CASSSRQGARDGYTF. The CDR3 coding sequence is TGTGCCAGCAGCTCGCGACAGGGGGCGCGGGATGGCTACACCTTC.

V and J are TRBV5-1 and TRBJ1-3; 8 bases fit TRBD1. The CDR3 runs to 15 residues. CDR1 and CDR2 from the germline V gene are SGHRS and YFSETQ. V gave up 0 bases and J gave up 3 bases; unmatched junction bases: 2. CDR3: CASSLDGTGGNTIYF. Written as DNA, the CDR3 is TGCGCCAGCAGCTTGGACGGGACAGGTGGAAACACCATATATTTT.

The gene calls are TRBV28 and TRBJ1-1; 8 positions agree with TRBD1. V gave up 3 bases and J gave up 1 base; unmatched junction bases: 4. Germline values: CDR1 MDHEN, CDR2 SYDVKM. The CDR3 has 15 amino acids. The CDR3 DNA reads TGTGCCAGCAGTTTGTCTGGGACAGGGAACACTGAAGCTTTCTTT. Amino acids: CASSLSGTGNTEAFF.

The V call is TRBV19, the J call TRBJ1-1; possibly TRBD1 for D (5 bases). This CDR3 has 15 amino acids. Germline-derived CDR1 and CDR2 are LNHDA and SQIVND (reference sequence). V lost 3 bases, J lost 1 base, and 12 bases lay in between. CDR3 region: CASSIGGTRNTEAFF. Written as DNA, the CDR3 is TGTGCCAGTAGTATTGGCGGGACCCGGAACACTGAAGCTTTCTTT.

The rearrangement uses TRBV7-2 and TRBJ2-1, with D possibly being TRBD1 or TRBD2 (9 bases each). CDR1 is SGHTA, CDR2 FQGNSA, per germline. The V end was cut by 5 bases, the J end by 10 bases, with 24 bases between. This CDR3 has 16 residues. The CDR3 bases are TGTGCCAGCAGCCCCCAGGGACAGGGTCTAGCGGGGGAGCAGTTCTTC. It codes for CASSPQGQGLAGEQFF.